These 25 T cell receptor beta chains were sequenced from one sample in a study of blood T cell repertoires in COVID-19. The method was immunoSEQ multiplex PCR; TCRdb's version includes in-frame clones alone and lacks a portion of them. The table records fewer than 100,000 clones, more than 80% of them present only once. Source material: peripheral blood. All receptors come from a woman between 70 and 85 years old with acute or convalescent COVID-19.

The chain joins TRBV19 to TRBJ2-5, with TRBD1 matching over 10 bases. The ends lost 5 bases at V and 5 bases at J; junction bases unmatched: 8. The CDR3 totals 15 residues. CDR1 is LNHDA, CDR2 SQIVND, per germline (reference sequence). Here the CDR3 reads CASSADRGRWETQYF. For the CDR3, the DNA is TGTGCCAGTAGTGCTGACAGGGGGCGCTGGGAGACCCAGTACTTC.

This clone was seen a handful of times. This sequence joins TRBV6-1 and TRBJ2-5; no reliable D call. V was cut by 3 bases and J by 5 bases, with 19 bases left in between. There are 16 residues in the CDR3. The V gene's germline CDR1 is MNHNS and CDR2 SASEGT. CDR3 loop: CASSDNGSKYKETQYF. Written as DNA, the CDR3 is TGTGCCAGCAGTGATAACGGGTCCAAATACAAGGAGACCCAGTACTTC.

The rearrangement joins TRBV4-2 to TRBJ1-2; 12 positions agree with TRBD1. CDR1 LGHNA and CDR2 YNFKEQ come from the germline V gene. Trimming at V came to 4 bases and at J to 7 bases, leaving 4 bases not matched to a gene. This CDR3 has 14 residues. CDR3 nucleotides: TGTGCCAGCAGCCGGGACAGGGGGCAGGGTGGCTACACCTTC. This gives the protein CASSRDRGQGGYTF.

This clone is a singleton in its sample. J is TRBJ2-7 and V is TRBV18; 14 positions agree with TRBD2. The CDR3 spans 16 residues. Germline CDR1 reads KGHSH; CDR2 reads LQKENI. The V segment lost 3 bases and the J segment 7 bases; nucleotides outside the gene matches: 8. The CDR3 nucleotides are TGTGCCAGCTCACCGGTCCGACTAGCGGGAGGGGAGGAGCAGTACTTC. Residues: CASSPVRLAGGEEQYF.

The chain recombines TRBV12-3 or TRBV12-4 with TRBJ2-3; no definite D call. Trimming took off 5 bases at V and 3 bases at J, with 3 bases between the two ends. The CDR3 runs to 11 residues. The CDR3 is CASSRTDTQYF. CDR3 bases: TGTGCCAGCAGTCGGACAGATACGCAGTATTTT.

V usage is TRBV9 and J usage is TRBJ2-1; 8 nucleotides line up with TRBD2. Germline CDR1 SGDLS, CDR2 YYNGEE. This CDR3 contains 16 residues. After removal of 6 bases from V and 4 bases from J, the junction contained 12 bases not matched to a gene. CDR3 in DNA: TGTGCCAGCACTCCTTATAGCGGGGCACCTTACAATGAGCAGTTCTTC. Its protein product is CASTPYSGAPYNEQFF.

The V and J genes are TRBV6-5 and TRBJ2-2; TRBD1 is a possible D gene (5 bases). V was cut by 5 bases and J by 8 bases, with 15 bases left in between. The CDR3 is 14 residues long. The germline gives CDR1 MNHEY, CDR2 SVGAGI. Here the CDR3 reads CASSPRGLVGELFF. The CDR3 nucleotides read TGTGCCAGCAGTCCTAGGGGCTTGGTTGGGGAGCTGTTTTTT.

V is TRBV6-5 and J is TRBJ1-5; a possible D gene is TRBD1 (5 bases). CDR1 is MNHEY and CDR2 is SVGAGI in the germline V gene. This CDR3 has 15 residues. The V end lost 4 bases, the J end lost 6 bases, and 16 bases lay between the germline ends. CDR3 nucleotide sequence: TGTGCCAGCAGTTCTCAATTTGGGGGGGGTCAGCCCCAGCATTTT. Amino acid sequence: CASSSQFGGGQPQHF.

The count of this clone is one. The chain has TRBV7-6 and TRBJ2-5; 11 nucleotides align to TRBD2. Germline V gene data show CDR1 as SGHVS and CDR2 as FNYEAQ. V dropped 1 base and J dropped 1; count of bases not matched to a gene: 5. This CDR3 is 17 amino acids long. The DNA of the CDR3 is TGTGCCAGCAGCTTAGGTCCTAGCGGGGGGCCCCAAGAGACCCAGTACTTC. It codes for CASSLGPSGGPQETQYF.

The J gene is TRBJ2-1, the V gene TRBV11-2, with D possibly TRBD2 on 5 matching bases. The V gene lost 0 bases and the J gene lost 4 bases, with 10 bases spanning the gap. The CDR3 spans 15 residues. Germline V gene data show CDR1 as SGHAT and CDR2 as FQNNGV. This CDR3 reads CASSLDREGYNEQFF. CDR3 coding DNA: TGTGCCAGCAGCTTAGACCGGGAAGGTTACAATGAGCAGTTCTTC.

The chain recombines TRBV19 with TRBJ1-2; no reliable D call. Per the germline V gene, CDR1 is LNHDA and CDR2 is SQIVND (reference sequence). This CDR3 comprises 14 residues. Trimming took off 3 bases at V and 7 bases at J, with 15 bases between the two ends. In DNA form, the CDR3 reads TGTGCCAGTAGTATCCCCAGTAGGAGCGGTGGCTACACCTTC. Its protein product is CASSIPSRSGGYTF.

The V gene is TRBV30, the J gene TRBJ1-6; no reliable D call. The CDR3 has 14 amino acids. V was trimmed by 1 base and J by 7 bases, leaving 11 bases between them. Germline CDR1 and CDR2: GTSNPN and SVGIG (reference sequence). The CDR3 DNA reads as TGTGCCTGGAGTGAGCGGAGCAGCAATTCACCCCTCCACTTT. This sequence encodes CAWSERSSNSPLHF. Based on the CDR3 plus reference TRBV30 and TRBJ1-6, the full variable domain is SQTIHQWPATLVQPVGSPLSLECTVEGTSNPNLYWYRQAAGRGLQLLFYSVGIGQISSEVPQNLSASRPQDRQFILSSKKLLLSDSGFYLCAWSERSSNSPLHFGNGTRLTVT.

V gene TRBV28 combines with J gene TRBJ1-4; TRBD1 agrees at 9 bases. The CDR3 consists of 15 residues. CDR1 is MDHEN, CDR2 SYDVKM, per germline. With V trimmed by 7 bases and J by 7 bases, 10 bases remained unmatched. DNA of the CDR3: TGTGCCAGCACCAATTCCGGGACAGGGCTTGAAAAACTGTTTTTT. Translation gives CASTNSGTGLEKLFF.

The V and J genes are TRBV12-3 or TRBV12-4 and TRBJ2-4; D unclear. The CDR3 has 12 amino acids. Trimming cost V 6 bases and J 0 bases, with 3 bases left between them. CDR3 protein: CASSIAKNIQYF. The CDR3 nucleotides read TGTGCCAGCAGCATAGCCAAAAACATTCAGTACTTC.

The table lists this clone with a few counts. V is TRBV28 and J is TRBJ1-3; D remains ambiguous. The CDR3 consists of 15 residues. Germline assignment: CDR1 MDHEN and CDR2 SYDVKM. The germline V and J ends were trimmed by 2 bases and 0 bases, with 8 bases remaining between them. The CDR3 reads CASSLGGSSGNTIYF. For the CDR3, the DNA is TGTGCCAGCAGTTTAGGCGGTAGCTCTGGAAACACCATATATTTT.

The CDR3: CASTQSGNTDTQYF. CDR3 bases: TGTGCCAGCACCCAAAGCGGAAACACAGATACGCAGTATTTT. The chain recombines TRBV11-3 with TRBJ2-3; D perhaps matches TRBD2 (5 bases). Germline CDR1 and CDR2: SGHNT and YENEEA. The CDR3 sequence is 14 residues long. The ends were cut back, 7 bases at V and 2 bases at J, with 13 bases in the middle.

In this sample, this clone turned up a few times. The genes are TRBV5-4 and TRBJ2-2, with 9 nucleotides matching TRBD1. Unmatched junction bases numbered 9, after V lost 4 bases and J lost 5 bases. Germline V gives CDR1 SGHNT, CDR2 YYREEE (reference sequence). CDR3 size: 16 residues. CDR3 nucleotide sequence: TGTGCCAGCAGCGTTGGCGGGACAGGGTTTACCGGGGAGCTGTTTTTT. Protein product: CASSVGGTGFTGELFF. The whole variable domain, remainder taken from reference TRBV5-4 and TRBJ2-2, is ETGVTQSPTHLIKTRGQQVTLRCSSQSGHNTVSWYQQALGQGPQFIFQYYREEENGRGNFPPRFSGLQFPNYSSELNVNALELDDSALYLCASSVGGTGFTGELFFGEGSRLTVL.

The CDR3, as DNA: TGTGCCAGCAGCCCCGGGACACTGAACACCGGGGAGCTGTTTTTT. Residues: CASSPGTLNTGELFF. J is TRBJ2-2 and V is TRBV7-6; D possibly corresponds to TRBD1 (6 bases). This CDR3 is 15 amino acids long. With 5 bases removed from V and 1 base from J, the gap between germline ends came to 11 bases. Germline V CDR1 and CDR2: SGHVS, FNYEAQ.

The chain links TRBV13 to TRBJ2-1; perhaps TRBD2 as D (6 bases). The germline V gene has CDR1 PRHDT and CDR2 FYEKMQ (reference sequence). This CDR3 contains 14 residues. Trimming shortened V by 3 bases and J by 3 bases, and 9 bases separated the two germline ends. CDR3 sequence: CASSLGGDYNEQFF. Written as DNA, the CDR3 is TGTGCCAGCAGCTTGGGGGGTGACTACAATGAGCAGTTCTTC.

This clone was found once. The chain carries TRBV29-1 and TRBJ1-1, with a possible D match to TRBD1 (6 bases). The CDR3 runs to 13 residues. Trimming cost V 7 bases and J 2 bases, with 14 bases left between them. Germline loops: CDR1 SQVTM, CDR2 ANQGSEA. CDR3 sequence reads: CSDRGGGNTEAFF. The DNA of the CDR3 is TGCAGCGATCGGGGGGGCGGAAACACTGAAGCTTTCTTT.

This clone was seen a single time. CDR3 nucleotides: TGTGCCAGCAGTTTACCGACAGGGGGGAATCAGCCCCAGCATTTT. Translation gives CASSLPTGGNQPQHF. V and J are TRBV28 and TRBJ1-5; 9 positions match TRBD1. V lost 2 bases, J lost 4 bases, and 3 bases stayed unmatched. The CDR3 is 15 residues long. The germline CDR1 and CDR2 sequences are MDHEN and SYDVKM.

The chain recombines TRBV12-3 or TRBV12-4 with TRBJ2-3, with D uncertain. The V end was cut by 7 bases, the J end by 6 bases, with 8 bases between. CDR3 length equals 11 residues. In nucleotides, the CDR3 is TGTGCCAGCACCCTAGTGGATACGCAGTATTTT. This codes for CASTLVDTQYF.

The chain employs TRBV30 and TRBJ2-7; 9 nucleotides line up with TRBD1. CDR3 length: 15 residues. V shed 3 bases and J 3 bases; nucleotides not matched to a gene: 9. Germline V gene sequence: CDR1 GTSNPN, CDR2 SVGIG (reference sequence). Here the CDR3 DNA reads TGTGCCTGGAGGCTACCCGGGGGACAGGGCTACGAGCAGTACTTC. Translation: CAWRLPGGQGYEQYF.

The chain joins TRBV15 to TRBJ1-3, with D possibly matching TRBD1 (5 bases). CDR3 length: 16 residues. Germline CDR1 and CDR2: LNHNV and YYDKDF (reference sequence). V dropped 1 base and J dropped 0 bases, with 10 bases sitting between them. DNA of the CDR3: TGTGCCACCAGCAGAGTTCCGGGACTCTCTGGAAACACCATATATTTT. As protein: CATSRVPGLSGNTIYF. Supplemented by reference TRBV15 and TRBJ1-3, the full variable domain reads DAMVIQNPRYQVTQFGKPVTLSCSQTLNHNVMYWYQQKSSQAPKLLFHYYDKDFNNEADTPDNFQSRRPNTSFCFLDIRSPGLGDTAMYLCATSRVPGLSGNTIYFGEGSWLTVV.

This clone was recorded once. CDR3 DNA: TGTGCCAGCAGCTTAGCTAGTTTCGAGCAGTACTTC. This codes for CASSLASFEQYF. This rearrangement joins TRBV7-9 to TRBJ2-7; no firm D call. V was cut by 0 bases and J by 6 bases, with 6 bases left in between. The CDR3 has 12 residues. From germline, CDR1 is SEHNR and CDR2 FQNEAQ (reference sequence).